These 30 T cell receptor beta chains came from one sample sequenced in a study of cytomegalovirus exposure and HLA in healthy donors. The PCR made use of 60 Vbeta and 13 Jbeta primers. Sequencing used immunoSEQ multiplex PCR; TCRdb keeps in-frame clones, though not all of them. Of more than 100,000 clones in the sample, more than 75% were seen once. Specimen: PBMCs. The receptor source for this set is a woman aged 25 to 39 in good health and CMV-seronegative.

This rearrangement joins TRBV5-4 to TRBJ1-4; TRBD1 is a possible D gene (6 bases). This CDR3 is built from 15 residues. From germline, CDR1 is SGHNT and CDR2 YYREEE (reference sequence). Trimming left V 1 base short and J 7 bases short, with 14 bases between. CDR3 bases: TGTGCCAGCAGCTTGTCCCCACAGGGTCTTGAAAAACTGTTTTTT. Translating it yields CASSLSPQGLEKLFF. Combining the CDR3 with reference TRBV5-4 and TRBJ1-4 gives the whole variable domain ETGVTQSPTHLIKTRGQQVTLRCSSQSGHNTVSWYQQALGQGPQFIFQYYREEENGRGNFPPRFSGLQFPNYSSELNVNALELDDSALYLCASSLSPQGLEKLFFGSGTQLSVL.

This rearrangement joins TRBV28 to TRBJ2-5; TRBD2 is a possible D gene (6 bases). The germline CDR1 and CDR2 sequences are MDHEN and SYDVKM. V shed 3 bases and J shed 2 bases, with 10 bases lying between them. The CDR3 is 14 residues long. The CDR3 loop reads CASSFSDYQETQYF. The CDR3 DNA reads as TGTGCCAGCAGTTTCTCGGACTATCAAGAGACCCAGTACTTC.

The CDR3 protein is CASSYTGGWSTDTQYF. Written as DNA, the CDR3 is TGTGCCAGCAGTTATACCGGGGGGTGGTCGACAGATACGCAGTATTTT. The chain joins TRBV6-5 to TRBJ2-3; 7 bases match TRBD2. The germline V gene has CDR1 MNHEY and CDR2 SVGAGI. With V trimmed by 3 bases and J by 3 bases, 9 bases remained unmatched. There are 16 residues in the CDR3.

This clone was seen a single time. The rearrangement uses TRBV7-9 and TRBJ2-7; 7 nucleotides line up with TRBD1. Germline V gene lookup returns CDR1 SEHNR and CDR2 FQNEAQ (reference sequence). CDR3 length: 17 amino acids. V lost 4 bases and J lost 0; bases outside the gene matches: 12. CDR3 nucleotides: TGTGCCAGCAGCTCCCGCAGTATAGGACAGGACTCCTACGAGCAGTACTTC. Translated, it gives CASSSRSIGQDSYEQYF.

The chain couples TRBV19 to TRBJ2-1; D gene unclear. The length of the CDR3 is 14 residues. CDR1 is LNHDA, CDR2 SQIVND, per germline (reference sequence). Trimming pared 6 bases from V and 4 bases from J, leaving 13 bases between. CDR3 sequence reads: CASSLPLPYNEQFF. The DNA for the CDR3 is TGTGCCAGTAGCCTACCCCTTCCTTACAATGAGCAGTTCTTC.

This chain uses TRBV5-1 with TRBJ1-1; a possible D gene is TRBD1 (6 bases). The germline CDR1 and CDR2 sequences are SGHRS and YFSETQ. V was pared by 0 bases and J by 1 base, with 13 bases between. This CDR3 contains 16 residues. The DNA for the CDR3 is TGCGCCAGCAGCTTGGGATTAACAGGGAAGAACACTGAAGCTTTCTTT. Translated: CASSLGLTGKNTEAFF.

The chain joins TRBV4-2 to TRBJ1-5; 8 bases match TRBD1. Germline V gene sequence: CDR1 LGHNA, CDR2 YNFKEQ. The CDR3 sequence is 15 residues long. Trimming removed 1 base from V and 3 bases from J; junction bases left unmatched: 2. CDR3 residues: CASSQADRDNQPQHF. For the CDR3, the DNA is TGTGCCAGCAGCCAAGCGGACAGGGACAATCAGCCCCAGCATTTT.

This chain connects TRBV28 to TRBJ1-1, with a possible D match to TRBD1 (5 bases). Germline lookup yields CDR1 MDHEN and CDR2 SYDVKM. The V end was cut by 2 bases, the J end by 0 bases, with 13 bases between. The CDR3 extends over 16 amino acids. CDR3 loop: CASSLPRAGMNTEAFF. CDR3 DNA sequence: TGTGCCAGCAGTTTACCCCGGGCAGGGATGAACACTGAAGCTTTCTTT.

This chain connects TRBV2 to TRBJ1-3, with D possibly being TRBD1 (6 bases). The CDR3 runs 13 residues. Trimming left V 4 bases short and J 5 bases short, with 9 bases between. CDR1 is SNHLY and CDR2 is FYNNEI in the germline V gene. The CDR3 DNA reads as TGTGCCAGCAGTGCAACAGGGAGAAACACCATATATTTT. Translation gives CASSATGRNTIYF.

CDR3 residues: CASSELDFPRGSGNTIYF. The CDR3, as DNA: TGTGCCAGCAGTGAATTGGATTTCCCAAGGGGCAGTGGAAACACCATATATTTT. The V and J genes are TRBV6-1 and TRBJ1-3; maybe TRBD1 (5 bases). The germline CDR1 and CDR2 sequences are MNHNS and SASEGT. The CDR3 is 18 residues long. V lost 2 bases and J 3 bases, leaving 20 bases between the germline ends.

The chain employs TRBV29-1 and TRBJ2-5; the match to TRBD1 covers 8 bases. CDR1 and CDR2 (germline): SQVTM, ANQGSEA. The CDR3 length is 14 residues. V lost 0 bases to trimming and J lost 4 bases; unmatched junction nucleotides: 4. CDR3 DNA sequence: TGCAGCGTTGAAGACCGACAGGGGCGAGAGACCCAGTACTTC. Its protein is CSVEDRQGRETQYF. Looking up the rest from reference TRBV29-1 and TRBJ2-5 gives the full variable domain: SAVISQKPSRDICQRGTSLTIQCQVDSQVTMMFWYRQQPGQSLTLIATANQGSEATYESGFVIDKFPISRPNLTFSTLTVSNMSPEDSSIYLCSVEDRQGRETQYFGPGTRLLVL.

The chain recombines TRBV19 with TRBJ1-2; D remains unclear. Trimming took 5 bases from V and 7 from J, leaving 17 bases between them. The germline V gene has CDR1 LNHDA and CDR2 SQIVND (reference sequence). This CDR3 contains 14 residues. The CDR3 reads CASSPLAIAAGYTF. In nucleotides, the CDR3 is TGTGCCAGTAGTCCCCTTGCTATAGCGGCTGGCTACACCTTC.

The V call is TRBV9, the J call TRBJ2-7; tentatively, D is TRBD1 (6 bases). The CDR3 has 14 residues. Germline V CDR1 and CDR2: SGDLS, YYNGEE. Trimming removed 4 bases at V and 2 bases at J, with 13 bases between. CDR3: CASSYSYRAYEQYF. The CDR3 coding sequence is TGTGCCAGCAGCTACTCCTACAGGGCCTACGAGCAGTACTTC.

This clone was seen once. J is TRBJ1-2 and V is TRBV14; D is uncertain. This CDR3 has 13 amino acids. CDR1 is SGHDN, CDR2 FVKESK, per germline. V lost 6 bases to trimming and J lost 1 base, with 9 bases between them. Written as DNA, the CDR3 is TGTGCCAGCAGTCGTGACATTAACTATGGCTACACCTTC. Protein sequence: CASSRDINYGYTF.

CDR3 coding DNA: TGTGCCAGCAGCCAAGCCCCCGGGGGGGTGGGGGCCAACGTCCTGACTTTC. This codes for CASSQAPGGVGANVLTF. V usage is TRBV7-2 and J usage is TRBJ2-6, with 8 bases aligning to TRBD2. The V gene's germline CDR1 is SGHTA and CDR2 FQGNSA. The V gene end was trimmed by 5 bases and the J gene end by 4 bases; junction bases not matched to a gene: 10. The CDR3 length is 17 residues.

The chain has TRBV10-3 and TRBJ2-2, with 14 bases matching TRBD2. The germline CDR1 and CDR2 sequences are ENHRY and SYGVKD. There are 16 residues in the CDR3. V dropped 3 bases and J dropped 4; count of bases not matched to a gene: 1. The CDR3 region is CAISEGTSGGTGELFF. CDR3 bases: TGTGCCATCAGTGAAGGGACTAGCGGGGGCACCGGGGAGCTGTTTTTT.

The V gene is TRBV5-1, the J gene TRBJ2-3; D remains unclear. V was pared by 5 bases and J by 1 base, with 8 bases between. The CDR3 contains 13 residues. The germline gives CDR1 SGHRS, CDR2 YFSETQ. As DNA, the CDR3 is TGCGCCAGCAGTCCAGGCGGCACAGATACGCAGTATTTT. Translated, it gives CASSPGGTDTQYF.

CDR3 coding DNA: TGTGCCATCAGTGGGGGGAGGGGGGACCTCAGCTCTGGGGCCAACGTCCTGACTTTC. It encodes CAISGGRGDLSSGANVLTF. The J gene is TRBJ2-6, the V gene TRBV10-3; D is perhaps TRBD2 (7 bases). Germline V gene data show CDR1 as ENHRY and CDR2 as SYGVKD. The CDR3 is 19 amino acids. V was shortened by 4 bases and J by 0 bases, with 19 bases between the two germline ends.

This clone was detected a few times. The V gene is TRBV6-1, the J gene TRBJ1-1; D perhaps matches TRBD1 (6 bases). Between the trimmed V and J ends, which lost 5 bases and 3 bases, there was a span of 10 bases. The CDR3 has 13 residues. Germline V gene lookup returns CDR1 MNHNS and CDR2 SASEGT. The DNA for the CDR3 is TGTGCCAGCAGTACAACAGGGTACACTGAAGCTTTCTTT. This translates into CASSTTGYTEAFF.

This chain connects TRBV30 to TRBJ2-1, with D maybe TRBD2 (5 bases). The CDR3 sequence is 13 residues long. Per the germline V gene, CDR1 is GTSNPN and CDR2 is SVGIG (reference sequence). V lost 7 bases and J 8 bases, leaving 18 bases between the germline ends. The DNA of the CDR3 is TGTGCCTCTAAGGCGGTAGCGCAGGATGAGCAGTTCTTC. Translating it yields CASKAVAQDEQFF.

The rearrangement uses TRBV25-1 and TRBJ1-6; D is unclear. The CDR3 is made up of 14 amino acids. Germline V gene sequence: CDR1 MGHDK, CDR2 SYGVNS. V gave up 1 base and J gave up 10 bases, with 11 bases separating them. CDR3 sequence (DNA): TGTGCCAGCAGTGAATTTCAGATGAACTCACCCCTCCACTTT. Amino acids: CASSEFQMNSPLHF. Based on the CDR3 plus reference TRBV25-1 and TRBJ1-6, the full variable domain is EADIYQTPRYLVIGTGKKITLECSQTMGHDKMYWYQQDPGMELHLIHYSYGVNSTEKGDLSSESTVSRIRTEHFPLTLESARPSHTSQYLCASSEFQMNSPLHFGNGTRLTVT.

CDR3 coding DNA: TGTGCCAGCAGTTTATCAGGAGGGACCGGACAGCCCCAGCATTTT. Its protein product is CASSLSGGTGQPQHF. This chain uses TRBV27 with TRBJ1-5; TRBD1 might be the D (5 bases). The V end lost 0 bases, the J end lost 7 bases, and 13 bases lay between the germline ends. This CDR3 is built from 15 residues. Germline V gene lookup returns CDR1 MNHEY and CDR2 SMNVEV (reference sequence).

CDR3: CASSLALGGGNEQFF. The CDR3 DNA sequence: TGTGCCAGCAGCTTAGCGCTGGGAGGTGGCAATGAGCAGTTCTTC. The chain couples TRBV7-9 to TRBJ2-1; D possibly corresponds to TRBD2 (6 bases). The CDR3 is 15 amino acids. V lost 0 bases to trimming and J lost 6 bases, with 12 bases between them. Germline V gives CDR1 SEHNR, CDR2 FQNEAQ (reference sequence). Full variable domain (remainder filled in from reference TRBV7-9 and TRBJ2-1): DTGVSQNPRHKITKRGQNVTFRCDPISEHNRLYWYRQTLGQGPEFLTYFQNEAQLEKSRLLSDRFSAERPKGSFSTLEIQRTEQGDSAMYLCASSLALGGGNEQFFGPGTRLTVL.

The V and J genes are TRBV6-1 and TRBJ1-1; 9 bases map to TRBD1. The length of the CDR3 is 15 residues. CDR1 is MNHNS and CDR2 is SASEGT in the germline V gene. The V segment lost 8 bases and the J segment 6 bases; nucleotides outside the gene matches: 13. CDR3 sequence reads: CASFLGGTGLPEAFF. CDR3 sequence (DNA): TGTGCCAGCTTTCTAGGCGGGACAGGGCTGCCTGAAGCTTTCTTT.

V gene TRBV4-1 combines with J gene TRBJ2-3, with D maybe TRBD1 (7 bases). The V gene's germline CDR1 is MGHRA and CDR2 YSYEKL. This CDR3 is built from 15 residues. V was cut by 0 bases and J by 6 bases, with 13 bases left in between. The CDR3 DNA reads TGCGCCAGCAGCCAAGATGGAGGGGGCATGGATACGCAGTATTTT. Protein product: CASSQDGGGMDTQYF.

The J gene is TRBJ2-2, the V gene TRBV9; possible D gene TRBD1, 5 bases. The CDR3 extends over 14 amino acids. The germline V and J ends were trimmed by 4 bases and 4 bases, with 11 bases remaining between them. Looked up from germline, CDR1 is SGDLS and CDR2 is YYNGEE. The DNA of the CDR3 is TGTGCCAGCAGCTTGGGCAGGGTCACCGGGGAGCTGTTTTTT. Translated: CASSLGRVTGELFF.

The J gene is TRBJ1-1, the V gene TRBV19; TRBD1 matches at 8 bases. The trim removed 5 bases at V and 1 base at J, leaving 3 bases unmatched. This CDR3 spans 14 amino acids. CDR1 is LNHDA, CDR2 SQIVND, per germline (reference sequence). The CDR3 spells CASSVTGGNTEAFF. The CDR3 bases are TGTGCCAGTAGTGTCACAGGGGGGAACACTGAAGCTTTCTTT. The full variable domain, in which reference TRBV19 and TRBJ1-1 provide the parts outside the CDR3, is DGGITQSPKYLFRKEGQNVTLSCEQNLNHDAMYWYRQDPGQGLRLIYYSQIVNDFQKGDIAEGYSVSREKKESFPLTVTSAQKNPTAFYLCASSVTGGNTEAFFGQGTRLTVV.

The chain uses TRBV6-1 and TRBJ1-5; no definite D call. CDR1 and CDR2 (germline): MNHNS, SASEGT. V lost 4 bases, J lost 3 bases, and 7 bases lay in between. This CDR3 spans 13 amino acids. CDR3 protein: CASSVHSNQPQHF. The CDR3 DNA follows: TGTGCCAGCAGTGTTCATTCCAATCAGCCCCAGCATTTT.

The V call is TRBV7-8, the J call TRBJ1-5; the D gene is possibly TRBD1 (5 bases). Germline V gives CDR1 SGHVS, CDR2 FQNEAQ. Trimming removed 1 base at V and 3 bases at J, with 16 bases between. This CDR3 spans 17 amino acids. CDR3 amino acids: CASSLDPSAGHNQPQHF. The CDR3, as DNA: TGTGCCAGCAGCTTAGATCCGTCGGCAGGGCACAATCAGCCCCAGCATTTT.

DNA for the CDR3: TGTGCCAGCAGCTTGGCTGGTCGTTCGACAGGGGGCAGGGACGAGCAGTACTTC. Translated, it gives CASSLAGRSTGGRDEQYF. The J gene is TRBJ2-7, the V gene TRBV5-4, with 10 nucleotides matching TRBD1. The CDR3 length is 18 residues. Germline assignment: CDR1 SGHNT and CDR2 YYREEE (reference sequence). V lost 0 bases to trimming and J lost 5 bases; unmatched junction nucleotides: 14.